One and the same sample provided the 10 T cell receptor beta chains below, sequenced in a study of shared clonotypes between healthy human individuals. Libraries were prepared by immunoSEQ multiplex PCR; TCRdb keeps only in-frame clonotypes and omits some of them. The sample has a few million clones; approximately 90% are singletons. Sequences were obtained from naive CD4+ T cells sorted from blood. Described subset: CD45RA+ positively selected. The receptor source for this set is a man aged 18 to 30 in good health.

The V and J genes are TRBV29-1 and TRBJ1-4; the match to TRBD1 covers 7 bases. CDR1 and CDR2 from the germline V gene are SQVTM and ANQGSEA. The CDR3 has 15 amino acids. Trimming took 7 bases from V and 3 from J; bases not matched to a gene: 11. For the CDR3, the DNA is TGCAGCGCCGTGACAGGGCATAAGCCTAATGAAAAACTGTTTTTT. Encoded protein: CSAVTGHKPNEKLFF. Using reference TRBV29-1 and TRBJ1-4 for the parts outside the CDR3, the full variable domain is SAVISQKPSRDICQRGTSLTIQCQVDSQVTMMFWYRQQPGQSLTLIATANQGSEATYESGFVIDKFPISRPNLTFSTLTVSNMSPEDSSIYLCSAVTGHKPNEKLFFGSGTQLSVL.

The CDR3 spells CASSIDLRQLSYEQYF. For the CDR3, the DNA is TGTGCCAGTAGTATAGATCTCCGACAGCTCTCCTACGAGCAGTACTTC. The chain couples TRBV19 to TRBJ2-7, with D possibly TRBD1 on 5 matching bases. In germline, CDR1 is LNHDA, CDR2 SQIVND (reference sequence). The CDR3 contains 16 residues. V was trimmed by 0 bases and J by 0 bases, leaving 12 bases between them.

The chain is built from TRBV5-6 and TRBJ2-3, with 10 positions matching TRBD2. This CDR3 is 15 amino acids long. Germline V gene data show CDR1 as SGHDT and CDR2 as YYEEEE. Trimming at V came to 3 bases and at J to 1 base, leaving 2 bases not matched to a gene. Written as DNA, the CDR3 is TGTGCCAGCAGCTACGGACTAGCGGGCACAGATACGCAGTATTTT. Amino acid sequence: CASSYGLAGTDTQYF.

V and J are TRBV5-1 and TRBJ1-1; D unresolved. The CDR3 is 13 residues long. The germline CDR1 and CDR2 sequences are SGHRS and YFSETQ. Deletions cut 2 bases from V and 1 base from J, with 6 bases between. CDR3 sequence: CASSLQPNTEAFF. CDR3 in DNA: TGCGCCAGCAGCTTACAGCCGAACACTGAAGCTTTCTTT.

This chain links TRBV6-5 with TRBJ2-5; TRBD2 aligns across 13 bases. The CDR3 sequence is 16 residues long. The V gene's germline CDR1 is MNHEY and CDR2 SVGAGI. Germline trimming cut 3 bases from V and 2 bases from J; bases unmatched to any gene: 3. The CDR3 is CASSYSTSGGQETQYF. The CDR3 nucleotides are TGTGCCAGCAGTTATTCGACTAGCGGGGGGCAAGAGACCCAGTACTTC.

J is TRBJ1-4 and V is TRBV9; D is possibly TRBD1 (5 bases). The V end was cut by 3 bases, the J end by 4 bases, with 13 bases between. CDR3 length: 15 residues. CDR1 and CDR2 from the germline V gene are SGDLS and YYNGEE. CDR3 residues: CASSGTGADNEKLFF. CDR3 DNA sequence: TGTGCCAGCAGCGGAACCGGGGCCGATAATGAAAAACTGTTTTTT. The variable domain in full, with the rest retrieved from reference TRBV9 and TRBJ1-4, is DSGVTQTPKHLITATGQRVTLRCSPRSGDLSVYWYQQSLDQGLQFLIQYYNGEERAKGNILERFSAQQFPDLHSELNLSSLELGDSALYFCASSGTGADNEKLFFGSGTQLSVL.

V gene TRBV11-2 combines with J gene TRBJ1-5; D perhaps matches TRBD1 (6 bases). V gave up 5 bases and J gave up 6 bases, with 14 bases separating them. Germline CDR1 reads SGHAT; CDR2 reads FQNNGV. The CDR3 covers 14 residues. The CDR3 DNA follows: TGTGCCAGCAGCGCCCAGGGGATGGGTCAGCCCCAGCATTTT. This encodes CASSAQGMGQPQHF.

The sample holds one count of this clone. The same CDR3 can be traced to other DNA sequences in this sample. The chain combines TRBV6-5 with TRBJ2-7; D gene uncertain. The CDR3 totals 13 residues. V lost 2 bases, J lost 0 bases, and 5 bases lay in between. Germline V gives CDR1 MNHEY, CDR2 SVGAGI. This chain's CDR3 is CASSYRVSYEQYF. DNA of the CDR3: TGTGCCAGCAGTTACAGGGTCTCCTACGAGCAGTACTTC.

The chain joins TRBV9 to TRBJ1-2; 8 bases agree with TRBD1. CDR3 length: 15 residues. With 4 bases clipped from V and 4 bases from J, the junction kept 9 bases outside the gene matches. In germline, CDR1 is SGDLS, CDR2 YYNGEE. The DNA of the CDR3 is TGTGCCAGCAGCTCGGAAGACAGGGGAGCCTATGGCTACACCTTC. Translating gives CASSSEDRGAYGYTF.

The chain combines TRBV6-1 with TRBJ2-7; D is possibly TRBD1 (6 bases). V lost 2 bases to trimming and J lost 3 bases, with 8 bases between them. In germline, CDR1 is MNHNS, CDR2 SASEGT. The CDR3 runs to 13 residues. CDR3 sequence: CASSERQVYEQYF. The CDR3, as DNA: TGTGCCAGCAGTGAACGACAGGTCTACGAGCAGTACTTC.